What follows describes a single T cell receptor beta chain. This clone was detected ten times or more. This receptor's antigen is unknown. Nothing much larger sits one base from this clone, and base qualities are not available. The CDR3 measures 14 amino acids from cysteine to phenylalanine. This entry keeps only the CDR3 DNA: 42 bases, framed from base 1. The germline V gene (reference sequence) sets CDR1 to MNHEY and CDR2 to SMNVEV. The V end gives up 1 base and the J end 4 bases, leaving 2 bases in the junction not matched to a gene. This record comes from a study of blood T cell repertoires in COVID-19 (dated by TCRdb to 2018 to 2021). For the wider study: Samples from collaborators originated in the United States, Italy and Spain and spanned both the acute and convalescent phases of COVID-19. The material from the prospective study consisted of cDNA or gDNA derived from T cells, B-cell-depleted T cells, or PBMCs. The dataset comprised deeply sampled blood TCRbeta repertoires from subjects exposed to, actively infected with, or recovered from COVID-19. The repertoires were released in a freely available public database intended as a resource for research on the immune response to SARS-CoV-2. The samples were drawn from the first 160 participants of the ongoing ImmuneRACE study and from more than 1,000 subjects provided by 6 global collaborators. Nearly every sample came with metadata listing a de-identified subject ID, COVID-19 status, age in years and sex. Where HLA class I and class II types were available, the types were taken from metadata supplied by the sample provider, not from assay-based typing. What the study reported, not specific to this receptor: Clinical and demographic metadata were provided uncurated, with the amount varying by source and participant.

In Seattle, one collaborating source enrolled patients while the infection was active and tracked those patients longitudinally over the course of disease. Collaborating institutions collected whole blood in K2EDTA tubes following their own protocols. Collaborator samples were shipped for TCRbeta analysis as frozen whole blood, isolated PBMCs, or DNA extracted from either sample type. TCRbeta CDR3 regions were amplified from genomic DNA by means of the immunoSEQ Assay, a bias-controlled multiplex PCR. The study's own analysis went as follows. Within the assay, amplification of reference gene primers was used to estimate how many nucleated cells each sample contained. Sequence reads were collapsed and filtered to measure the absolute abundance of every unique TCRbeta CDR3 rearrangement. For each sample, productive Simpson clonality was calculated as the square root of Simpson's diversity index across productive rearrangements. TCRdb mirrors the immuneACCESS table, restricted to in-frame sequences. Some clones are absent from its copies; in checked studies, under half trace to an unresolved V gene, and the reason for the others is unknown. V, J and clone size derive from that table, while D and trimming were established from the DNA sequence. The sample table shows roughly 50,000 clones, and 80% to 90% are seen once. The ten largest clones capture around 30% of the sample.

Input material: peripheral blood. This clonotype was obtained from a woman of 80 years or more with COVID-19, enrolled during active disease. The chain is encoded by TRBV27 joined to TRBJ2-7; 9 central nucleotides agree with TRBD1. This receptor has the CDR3 CASSLLGQGYEQYF. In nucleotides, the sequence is TGTGCCAGCAGTTTATTGGGACAGGGTTACGAGCAGTACTTC.